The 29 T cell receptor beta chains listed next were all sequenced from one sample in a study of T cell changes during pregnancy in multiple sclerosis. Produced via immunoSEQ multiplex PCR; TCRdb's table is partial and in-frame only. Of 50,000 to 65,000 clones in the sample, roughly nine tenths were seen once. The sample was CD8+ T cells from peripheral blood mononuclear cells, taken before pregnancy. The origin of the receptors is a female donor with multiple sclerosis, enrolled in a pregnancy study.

CDR3 amino acids: CASSYSLNTEAFF. CDR3 in DNA: TGTGCCAGCAGTTACAGCCTGAACACTGAAGCTTTCTTT. The chain recombines TRBV6-5 with TRBJ1-1; D is ambiguous. CDR1 is MNHEY and CDR2 is SVGAGI in the germline V gene. Trimming stripped 2 bases from V and 0 bases from J, with 4 bases between. This CDR3 comprises 13 residues.

The CDR3, as DNA: TGTGCCAGCAGCTCCCGATCGGGAGGGGCTAGGAACACCGGGGAGCTGTTTTTT. The encoded protein is CASSSRSGGARNTGELFF. This sequence joins TRBV9 and TRBJ2-2; TRBD2 matches at 8 bases. Germline CDR1 SGDLS, CDR2 YYNGEE. The CDR3 is 18 amino acids. V shed 4 bases, J shed 1 base, and the junction held 12 bases outside the gene matches. The entire variable domain, with the rest obtained from reference TRBV9 and TRBJ2-2, is as follows: DSGVTQTPKHLITATGQRVTLRCSPRSGDLSVYWYQQSLDQGLQFLIQYYNGEERAKGNILERFSAQQFPDLHSELNLSSLELGDSALYFCASSSRSGGARNTGELFFGEGSRLTVL.

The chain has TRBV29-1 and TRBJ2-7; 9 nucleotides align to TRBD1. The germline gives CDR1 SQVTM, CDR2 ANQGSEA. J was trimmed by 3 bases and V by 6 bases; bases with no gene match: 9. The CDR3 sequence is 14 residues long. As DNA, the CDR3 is TGCAGCGTCCGAGGACAGGGGTTTAACTACGAGCAGTACTTC. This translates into CSVRGQGFNYEQYF.

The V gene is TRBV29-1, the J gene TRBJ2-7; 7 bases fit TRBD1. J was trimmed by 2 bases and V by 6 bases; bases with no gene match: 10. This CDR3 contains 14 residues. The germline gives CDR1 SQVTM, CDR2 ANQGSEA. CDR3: CSVAGGEGPYEQYF. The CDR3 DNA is TGCAGCGTGGCAGGGGGTGAGGGGCCCTACGAGCAGTACTTC.

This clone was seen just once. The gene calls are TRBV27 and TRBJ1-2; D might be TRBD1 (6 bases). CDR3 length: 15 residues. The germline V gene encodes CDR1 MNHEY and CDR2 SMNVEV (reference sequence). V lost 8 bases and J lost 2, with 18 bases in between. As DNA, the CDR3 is TGTGCCAGCGGGCACGGGGGGCAAGCCAACTATGGCTACACCTTC. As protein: CASGHGGQANYGYTF.

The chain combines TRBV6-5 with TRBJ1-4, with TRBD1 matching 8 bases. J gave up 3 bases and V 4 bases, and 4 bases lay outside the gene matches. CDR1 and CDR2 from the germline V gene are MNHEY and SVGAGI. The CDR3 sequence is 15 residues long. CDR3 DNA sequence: TGTGCCAGCAGTTCAACAGGGGGGGCTAATGAAAAACTGTTTTTT. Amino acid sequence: CASSSTGGANEKLFF.

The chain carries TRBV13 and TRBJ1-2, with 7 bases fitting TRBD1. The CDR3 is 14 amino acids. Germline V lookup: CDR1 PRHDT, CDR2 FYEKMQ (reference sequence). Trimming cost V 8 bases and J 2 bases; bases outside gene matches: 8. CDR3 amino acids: CASLSPQGNYGYTF. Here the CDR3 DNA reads TGTGCCAGCCTTAGCCCACAGGGGAACTATGGCTACACCTTC.

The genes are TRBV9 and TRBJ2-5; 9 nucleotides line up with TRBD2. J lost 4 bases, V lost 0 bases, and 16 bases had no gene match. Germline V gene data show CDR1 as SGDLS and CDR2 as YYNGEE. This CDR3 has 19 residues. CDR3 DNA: TGTGCCAGCAGCGTAGGTACCAGCGGGGGGCTACAAAGAGGAGAGACCCAGTACTTC. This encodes CASSVGTSGGLQRGETQYF.

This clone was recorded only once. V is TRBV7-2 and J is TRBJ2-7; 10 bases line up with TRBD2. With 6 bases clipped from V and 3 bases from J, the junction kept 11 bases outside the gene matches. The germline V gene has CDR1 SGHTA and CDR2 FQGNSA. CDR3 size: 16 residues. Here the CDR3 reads CASSRLLAGTGYEQYF. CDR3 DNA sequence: TGTGCCAGCAGTCGTTTACTAGCGGGGACAGGCTACGAGCAGTACTTC.

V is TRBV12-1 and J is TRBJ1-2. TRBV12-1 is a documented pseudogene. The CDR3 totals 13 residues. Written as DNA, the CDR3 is TGTGCCAGCAGACCGGGAGGGGACTATGGCTACACCTTC. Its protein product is CASRPGGDYGYTF.

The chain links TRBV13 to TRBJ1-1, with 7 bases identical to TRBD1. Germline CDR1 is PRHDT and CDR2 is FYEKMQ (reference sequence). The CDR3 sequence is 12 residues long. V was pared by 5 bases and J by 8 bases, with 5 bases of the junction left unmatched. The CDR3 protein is CASSQPQGEAFF. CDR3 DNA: TGTGCCAGCAGCCAGCCACAGGGGGAAGCTTTCTTT.

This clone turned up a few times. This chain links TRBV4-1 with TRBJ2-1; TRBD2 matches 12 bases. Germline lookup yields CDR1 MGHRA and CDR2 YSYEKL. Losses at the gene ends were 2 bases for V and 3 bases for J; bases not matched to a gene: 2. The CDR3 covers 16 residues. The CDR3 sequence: CASSQSLAGGYNEQFF. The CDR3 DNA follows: TGCGCCAGCAGCCAATCACTAGCGGGGGGCTACAATGAGCAGTTCTTC.

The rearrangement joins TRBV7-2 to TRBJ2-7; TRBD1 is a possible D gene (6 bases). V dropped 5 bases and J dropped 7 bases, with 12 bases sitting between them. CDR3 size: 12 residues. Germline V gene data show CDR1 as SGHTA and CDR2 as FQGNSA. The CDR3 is CASSHTGFEQYF. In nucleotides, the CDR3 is TGTGCCAGCAGCCACACAGGGTTTGAGCAGTACTTC.

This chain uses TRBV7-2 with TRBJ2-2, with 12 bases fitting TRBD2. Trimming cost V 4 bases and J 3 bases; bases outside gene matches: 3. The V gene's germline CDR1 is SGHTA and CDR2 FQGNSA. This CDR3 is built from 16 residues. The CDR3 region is CASSWLAGGHTGELFF. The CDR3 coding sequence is TGTGCCAGCAGCTGGCTAGCGGGGGGGCACACCGGGGAGCTGTTTTTT.

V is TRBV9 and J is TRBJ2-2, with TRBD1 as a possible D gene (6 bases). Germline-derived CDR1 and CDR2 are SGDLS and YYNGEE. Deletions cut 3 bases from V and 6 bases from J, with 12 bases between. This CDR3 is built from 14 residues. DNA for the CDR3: TGTGCCAGCAGCGCCTTCACAGGGCCCGGGGAGCTGTTTTTT. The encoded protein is CASSAFTGPGELFF. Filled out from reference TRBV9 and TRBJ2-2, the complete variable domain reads DSGVTQTPKHLITATGQRVTLRCSPRSGDLSVYWYQQSLDQGLQFLIQYYNGEERAKGNILERFSAQQFPDLHSELNLSSLELGDSALYFCASSAFTGPGELFFGEGSRLTVL.

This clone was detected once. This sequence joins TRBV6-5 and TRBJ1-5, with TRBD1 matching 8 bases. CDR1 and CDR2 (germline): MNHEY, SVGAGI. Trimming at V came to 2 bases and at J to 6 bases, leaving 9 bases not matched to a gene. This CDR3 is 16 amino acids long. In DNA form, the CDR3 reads TGTGCCAGCAGTTACGGTACAACAGGGGGGGTTCAGCCCCAGCATTTT. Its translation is CASSYGTTGGVQPQHF.

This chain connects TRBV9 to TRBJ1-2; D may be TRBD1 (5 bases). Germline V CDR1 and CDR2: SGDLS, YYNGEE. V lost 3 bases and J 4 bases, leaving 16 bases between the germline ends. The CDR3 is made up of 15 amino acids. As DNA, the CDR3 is TGTGCCAGCAGCGGCGTTGCGGGGCAGGCCTATGGCTACACCTTC. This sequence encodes CASSGVAGQAYGYTF.

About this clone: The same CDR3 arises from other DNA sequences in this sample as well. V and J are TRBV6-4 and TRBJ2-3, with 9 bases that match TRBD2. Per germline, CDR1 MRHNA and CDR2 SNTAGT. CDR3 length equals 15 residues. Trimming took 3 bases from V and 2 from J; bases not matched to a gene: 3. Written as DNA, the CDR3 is TGTGCCAGCAGTGAGGCTAGCGGGGACACAGATACGCAGTATTTT. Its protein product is CASSEASGDTDTQYF.

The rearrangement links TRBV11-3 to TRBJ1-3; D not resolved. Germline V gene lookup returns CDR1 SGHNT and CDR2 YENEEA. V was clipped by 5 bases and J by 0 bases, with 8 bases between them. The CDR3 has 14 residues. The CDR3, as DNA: TGTGCCAGCAGCACCGCGGCCTCTGGAAACACCATATATTTT. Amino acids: CASSTAASGNTIYF. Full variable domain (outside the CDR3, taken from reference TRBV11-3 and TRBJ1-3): EAGVVQSPRYKIIEKKQPVAFWCNPISGHNTLYWYLQNLGQGPELLIRYENEEAVDDSQLPKDRFSAERLKGVDSTLKIQPAELGDSAVYLCASSTAASGNTIYFGEGSWLTVV.

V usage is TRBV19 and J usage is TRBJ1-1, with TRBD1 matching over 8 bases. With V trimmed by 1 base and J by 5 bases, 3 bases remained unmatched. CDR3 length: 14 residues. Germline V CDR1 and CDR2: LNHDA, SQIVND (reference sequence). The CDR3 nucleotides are TGTGCCAGTAGTATAGCCCAGGGGGCGACTGAAGCTTTCTTT. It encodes CASSIAQGATEAFF.

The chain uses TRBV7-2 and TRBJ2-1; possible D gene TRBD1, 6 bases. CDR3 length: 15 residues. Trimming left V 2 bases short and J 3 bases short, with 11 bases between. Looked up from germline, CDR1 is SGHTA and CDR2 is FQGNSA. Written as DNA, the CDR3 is TGTGCCAGCAGCTTAACCGGGACAAGCTACAATGAGCAGTTCTTC. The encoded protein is CASSLTGTSYNEQFF.

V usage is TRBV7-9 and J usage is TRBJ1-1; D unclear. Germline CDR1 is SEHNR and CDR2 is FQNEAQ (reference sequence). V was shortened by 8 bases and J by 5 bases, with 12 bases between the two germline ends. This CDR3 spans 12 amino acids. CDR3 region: CASDPAGTEAFF. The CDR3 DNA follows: TGTGCCAGCGACCCCGCGGGGACTGAAGCTTTCTTT.

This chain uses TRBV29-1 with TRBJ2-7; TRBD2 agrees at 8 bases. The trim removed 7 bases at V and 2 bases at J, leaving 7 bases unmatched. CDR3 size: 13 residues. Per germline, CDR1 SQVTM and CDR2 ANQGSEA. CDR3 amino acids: CSASGGLAYEQYF. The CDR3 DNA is TGCAGCGCCTCGGGGGGGTTAGCCTACGAGCAGTACTTC.

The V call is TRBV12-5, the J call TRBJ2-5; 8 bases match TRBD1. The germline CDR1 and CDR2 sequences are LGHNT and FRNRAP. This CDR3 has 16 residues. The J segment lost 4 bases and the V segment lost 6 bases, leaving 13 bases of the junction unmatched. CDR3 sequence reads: CASGGSGQGSLETQYF. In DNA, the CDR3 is TGTGCTAGTGGGGGTTCCGGACAGGGAAGTTTAGAGACCCAGTACTTC.

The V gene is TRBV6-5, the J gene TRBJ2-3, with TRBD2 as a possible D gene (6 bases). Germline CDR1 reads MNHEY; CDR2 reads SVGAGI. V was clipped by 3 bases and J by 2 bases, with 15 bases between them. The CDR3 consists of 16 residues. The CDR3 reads CASSYRQGLSTDTQYF. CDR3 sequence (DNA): TGTGCCAGCAGTTATCGGCAGGGACTGTCCACAGATACGCAGTATTTT.

CDR3 amino acids: CASSQAGGNTEAFF. The CDR3 DNA sequence: TGCGCCAGCAGCCAGGCAGGGGGGAACACTGAAGCTTTCTTT. The chain couples TRBV4-1 to TRBJ1-1; 7 bases match TRBD1. After removal of 3 bases from V and 1 base from J, the junction contained 2 bases not matched to a gene. Germline CDR1 reads MGHRA; CDR2 reads YSYEKL. The length of the CDR3 is 14 residues.

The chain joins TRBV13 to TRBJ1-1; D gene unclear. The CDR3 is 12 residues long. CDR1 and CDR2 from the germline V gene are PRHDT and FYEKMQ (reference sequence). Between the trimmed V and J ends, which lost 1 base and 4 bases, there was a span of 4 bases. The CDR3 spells CASSLAGTEAFF. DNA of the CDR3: TGTGCCAGCAGCTTAGCCGGCACTGAAGCTTTCTTT.

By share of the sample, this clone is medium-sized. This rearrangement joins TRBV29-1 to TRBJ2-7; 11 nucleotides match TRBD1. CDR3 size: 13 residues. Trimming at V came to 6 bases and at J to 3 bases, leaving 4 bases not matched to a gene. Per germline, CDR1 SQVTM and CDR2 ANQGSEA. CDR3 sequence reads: CSVWGTGGYEQYF. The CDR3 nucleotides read TGCAGCGTGTGGGGGACAGGGGGCTACGAGCAGTACTTC.

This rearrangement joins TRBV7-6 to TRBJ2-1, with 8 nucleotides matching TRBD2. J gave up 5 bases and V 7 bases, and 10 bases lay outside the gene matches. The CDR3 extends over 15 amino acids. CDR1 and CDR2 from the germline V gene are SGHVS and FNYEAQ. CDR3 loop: CASTYSPGGNNEQFF. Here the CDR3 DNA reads TGTGCCAGCACCTACTCTCCGGGAGGGAACAATGAGCAGTTCTTC. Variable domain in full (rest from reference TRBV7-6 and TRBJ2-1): GAGVSQSPRYKVTKRGQDVALRCDPISGHVSLYWYRQALGQGPEFLTYFNYEAQQDKSGLPNDRFSAERPEGSISTLTIQRTEQRDSAMYRCASTYSPGGNNEQFFGPGTRLTVL.